This T cell receptor (beta chain) was documented in a study of Ad26.COV2.S vaccination and SARS-CoV-2 variants. Overall study: Donor allocation was to the COV1001 Ad26.COV2.S trial arm.

Treatment indicated: some 20 received Ad26.COV2.S at low or high dose, single or two shots; several received placebo; per-sample allocation not given. On day 63 after the first injection, vaccine and placebo recipients gave samples. The administered vaccine (an Ad26 vector) expressed Wuhan-strain SARS-CoV-2 spike. The germline V gene encodes CDR1 MDHEN and CDR2 SYDVKM. The junction had 3 bases not matched to a gene; V was cut back by 3 bases and J by 5 bases. The length of the CDR3 is 13 residues. This table comes from immunoSEQ multiplex PCR, and its TCRdb copy is limited to in-frame clones, with some not included. Counted here are 300,000 to 400,000 clones, 88% occurring once; the ten biggest clones make up approximately 5.9%.

The chain couples TRBV28 to TRBJ2-7, with 8 bases fitting TRBD1. This TCR derives from a person between 18 and 59 years old who received the Ad26.COV2.S COVID-19 vaccine or a placebo. The sequences come from peripheral blood, collected in a trial of Ad26.COV2.S vaccine versus placebo. CDR3 nucleotide sequence: TGTGCCAGCAGTTTGACAGGGGCCCACGAGCAGTACTTC. Translating gives CASSLTGAHEQYF.